The T cell receptor (beta chain) described here comes from a study of somatic mutations in cytotoxic T cells in rheumatoid arthritis. Study-wide context: Right after diagnosis, and before any treatment had started, patient peripheral blood (under 34 ml EDTA) was drawn. Flow-sorting brought some V beta antibody-stained T-cell populations to nearly 100% purity, V beta1+ cells sequenced for TCRB among them.

A remark on this clone: Its antigen is unidentified.

General study points: Researchers did not know the antigen targets of the expanded CD8+ clones.

The table came from immunoSEQ multiplex PCR; TCRdb's copy has only in-frame clones and leaves some out. The top ten hold around 7.7% of the sample, which has 12,000 to 15,000 clones, more than 60% seen once. The CDR3 consists of 16 residues. Germline trimming cut 5 bases from V and 4 bases from J; bases unmatched to any gene: 9. In germline, CDR1 is MGHRA, CDR2 YSYEKL. The J gene is TRBJ2-2, the V gene TRBV4-1, with 8 bases identical to TRBD1. Sequencing was done on a sample of CD8+ T cells sorted from blood. This receptor was obtained from an adult with rheumatoid arthritis. The CDR3 region has the DNA TGCGCCAGCAGCTGGACCGGGACAGGAAGCACCGGGGAGCTGTTTTTT. Amino acids: CASSWTGTGSTGELFF.